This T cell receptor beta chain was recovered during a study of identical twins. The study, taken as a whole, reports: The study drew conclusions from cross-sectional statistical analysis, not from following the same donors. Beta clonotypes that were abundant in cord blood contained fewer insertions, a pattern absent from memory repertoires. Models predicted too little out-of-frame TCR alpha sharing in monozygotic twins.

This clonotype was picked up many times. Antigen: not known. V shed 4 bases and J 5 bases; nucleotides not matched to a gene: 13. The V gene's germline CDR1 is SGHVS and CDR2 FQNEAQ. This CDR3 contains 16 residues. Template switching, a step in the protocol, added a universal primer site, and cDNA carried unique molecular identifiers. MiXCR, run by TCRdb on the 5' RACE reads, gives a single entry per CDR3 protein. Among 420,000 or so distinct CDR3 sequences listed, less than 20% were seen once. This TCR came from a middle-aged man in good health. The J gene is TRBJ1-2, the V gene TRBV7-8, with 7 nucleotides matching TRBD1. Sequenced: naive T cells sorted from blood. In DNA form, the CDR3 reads TGTGCCAGCAGCTCTTATCCCGGGACAGCGAGTTATGGCTACACCTTC. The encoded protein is CASSSYPGTASYGYTF.